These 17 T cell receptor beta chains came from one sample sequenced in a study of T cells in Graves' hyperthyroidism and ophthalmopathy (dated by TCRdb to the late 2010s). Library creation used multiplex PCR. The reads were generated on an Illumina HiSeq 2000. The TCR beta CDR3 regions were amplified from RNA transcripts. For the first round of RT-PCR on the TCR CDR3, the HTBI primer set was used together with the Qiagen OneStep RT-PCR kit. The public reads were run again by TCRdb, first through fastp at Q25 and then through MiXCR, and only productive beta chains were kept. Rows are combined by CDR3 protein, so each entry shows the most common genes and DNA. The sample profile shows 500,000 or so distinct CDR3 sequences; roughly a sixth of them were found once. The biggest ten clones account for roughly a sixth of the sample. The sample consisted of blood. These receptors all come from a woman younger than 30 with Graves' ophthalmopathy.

The CDR3 loop is CSAGTADSYEQYF. As DNA, the CDR3 is TGCAGCGCCGGGACAGCCGACTCCTACGAGCAGTACTTC. The chain links TRBV29-1 to TRBJ2-7; 7 bases are shared with TRBD1. The CDR3 totals 13 residues. Looked up from germline, CDR1 is SQVTM and CDR2 is ANQGSEA. The V segment lost 7 bases and the J segment 0 bases; nucleotides outside the gene matches: 6.

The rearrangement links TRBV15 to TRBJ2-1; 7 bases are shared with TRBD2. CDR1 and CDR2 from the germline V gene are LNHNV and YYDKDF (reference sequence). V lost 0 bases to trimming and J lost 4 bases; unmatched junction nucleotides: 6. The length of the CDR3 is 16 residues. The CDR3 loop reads CATSRDRTSGYNEQFF. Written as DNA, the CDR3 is TGTGCCACCAGCAGAGATCGGACTAGTGGGTACAATGAGCAGTTCTTC.

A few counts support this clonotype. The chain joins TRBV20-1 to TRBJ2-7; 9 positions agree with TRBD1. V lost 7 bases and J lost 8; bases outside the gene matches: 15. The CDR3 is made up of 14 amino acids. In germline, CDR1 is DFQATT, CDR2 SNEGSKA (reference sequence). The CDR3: CSGSVGTGSYKQYF. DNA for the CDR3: TGCAGTGGTTCGGTCGGGACAGGGTCCTATAAGCAGTACTTC.

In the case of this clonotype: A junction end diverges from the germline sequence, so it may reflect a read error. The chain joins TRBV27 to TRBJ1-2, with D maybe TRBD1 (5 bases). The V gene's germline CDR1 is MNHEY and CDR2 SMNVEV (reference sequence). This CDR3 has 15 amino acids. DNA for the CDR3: TGTGCCAGCAGTTTAACGGACATCCACCCGGATGGCCACACCTTC. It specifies CASSLTDIHPDGHTF.

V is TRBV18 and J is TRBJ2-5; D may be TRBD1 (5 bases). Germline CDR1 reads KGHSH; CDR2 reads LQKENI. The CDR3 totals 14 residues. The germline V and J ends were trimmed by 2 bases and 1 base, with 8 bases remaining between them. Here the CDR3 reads CASSPADSQETQYF. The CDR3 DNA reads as TGTGCCAGCTCACCAGCTGACAGCCAAGAGACCCAGTACTTC.

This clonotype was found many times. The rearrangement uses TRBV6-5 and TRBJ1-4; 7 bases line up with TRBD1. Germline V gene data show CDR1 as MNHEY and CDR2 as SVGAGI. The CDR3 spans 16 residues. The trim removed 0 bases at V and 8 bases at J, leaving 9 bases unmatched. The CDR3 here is CASSYSSTGVGEKLFF. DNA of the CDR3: TGTGCCAGCAGTTACTCGTCCACAGGGGTTGGGGAAAAACTGTTTTTT.

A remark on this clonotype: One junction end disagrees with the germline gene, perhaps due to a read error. CDR3 protein: CASSPDRVSNRPQHF. CDR3 sequence (DNA): TGTGCCAGCAGCCCGGACAGGGTGAGCAATCGGCCCCAGCATTTT. The chain uses TRBV11-2 and TRBJ1-5; TRBD1 matches 8 bases. This CDR3 has 15 amino acids. Germline CDR1 reads SGHAT; CDR2 reads FQNNGV. The full variable domain, its missing parts supplied by reference TRBV11-2 and TRBJ1-5, is EAGVAQSPRYKIIEKRQSVAFWCNPISGHATLYWYQQILGQGPKLLIQFQNNGVVDDSQLPKDRFSAERLKGVDSTLKIQPAKLEDSAVYLCASSPDRVSNRPQHFGDGTRLSIL.

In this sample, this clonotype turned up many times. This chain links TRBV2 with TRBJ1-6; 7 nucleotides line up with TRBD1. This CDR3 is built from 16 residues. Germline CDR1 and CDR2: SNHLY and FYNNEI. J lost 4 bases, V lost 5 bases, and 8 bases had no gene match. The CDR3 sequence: CASSQDPTGYNSPLHF. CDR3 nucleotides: TGTGCCAGCAGTCAAGATCCGACAGGGTATAATTCACCCCTCCACTTT.

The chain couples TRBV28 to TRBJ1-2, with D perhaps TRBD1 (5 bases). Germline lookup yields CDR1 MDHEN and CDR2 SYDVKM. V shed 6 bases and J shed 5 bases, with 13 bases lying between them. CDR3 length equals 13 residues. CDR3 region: CASRHPGGYGYTF. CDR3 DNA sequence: TGTGCCAGCAGACATCCGGGGGGATATGGCTACACCTTC.

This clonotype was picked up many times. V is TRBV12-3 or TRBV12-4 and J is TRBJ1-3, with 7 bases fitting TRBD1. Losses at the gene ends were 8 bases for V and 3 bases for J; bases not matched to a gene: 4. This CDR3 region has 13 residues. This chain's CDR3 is CASSRGYGNTIYF. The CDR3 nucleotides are TGTGCCAGCTCCAGGGGGTATGGAAACACCATATATTTT.

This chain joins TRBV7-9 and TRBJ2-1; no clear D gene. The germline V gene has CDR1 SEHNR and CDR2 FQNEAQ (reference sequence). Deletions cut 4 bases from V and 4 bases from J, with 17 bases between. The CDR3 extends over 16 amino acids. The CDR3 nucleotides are TGTGCCAGCAGCTACTCTTCTGGGCCTGAATACAATGAGCAGTTCTTC. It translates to CASSYSSGPEYNEQFF.

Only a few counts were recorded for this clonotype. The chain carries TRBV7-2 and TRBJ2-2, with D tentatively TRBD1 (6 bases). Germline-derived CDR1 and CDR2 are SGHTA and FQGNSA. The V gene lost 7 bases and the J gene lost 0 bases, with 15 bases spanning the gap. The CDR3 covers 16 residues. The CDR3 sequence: CASNSIGQPNTGELFF. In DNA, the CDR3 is TGTGCCAGCAACTCGATCGGACAGCCGAACACCGGGGAGCTGTTTTTT.

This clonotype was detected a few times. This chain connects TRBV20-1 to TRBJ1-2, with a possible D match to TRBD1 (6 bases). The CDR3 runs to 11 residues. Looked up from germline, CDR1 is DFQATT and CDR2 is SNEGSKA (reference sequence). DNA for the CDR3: TGCAGCTATAGAGGGGGGAATGGCTACACCTTC. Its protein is CSYRGGNGYTF.

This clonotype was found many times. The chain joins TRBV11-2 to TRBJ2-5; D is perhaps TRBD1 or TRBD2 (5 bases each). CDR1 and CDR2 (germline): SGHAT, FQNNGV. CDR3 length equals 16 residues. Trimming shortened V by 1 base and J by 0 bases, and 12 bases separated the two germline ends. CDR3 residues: CASSLGGWGNQETQYF. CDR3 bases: TGTGCCAGCAGCTTAGGCGGTTGGGGGAACCAAGAGACCCAGTACTTC. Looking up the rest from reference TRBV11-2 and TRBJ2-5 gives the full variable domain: EAGVAQSPRYKIIEKRQSVAFWCNPISGHATLYWYQQILGQGPKLLIQFQNNGVVDDSQLPKDRFSAERLKGVDSTLKIQPAKLEDSAVYLCASSLGGWGNQETQYFGPGTRLLVL.

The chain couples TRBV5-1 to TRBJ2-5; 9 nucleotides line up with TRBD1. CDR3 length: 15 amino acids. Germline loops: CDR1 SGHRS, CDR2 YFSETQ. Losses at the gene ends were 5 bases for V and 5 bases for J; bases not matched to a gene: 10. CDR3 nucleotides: TGCGCCAGCAGTCCTACAGGGGGCCAAGGGGAGACCCAGTACTTC. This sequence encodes CASSPTGGQGETQYF.

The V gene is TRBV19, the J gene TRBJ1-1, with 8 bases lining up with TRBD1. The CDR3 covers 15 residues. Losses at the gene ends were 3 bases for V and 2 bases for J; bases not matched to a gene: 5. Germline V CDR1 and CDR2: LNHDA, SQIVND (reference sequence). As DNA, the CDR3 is TGTGCCAGTAGTATTCAGGGGGCCTCAAACACTGAAGCTTTCTTT. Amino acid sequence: CASSIQGASNTEAFF.

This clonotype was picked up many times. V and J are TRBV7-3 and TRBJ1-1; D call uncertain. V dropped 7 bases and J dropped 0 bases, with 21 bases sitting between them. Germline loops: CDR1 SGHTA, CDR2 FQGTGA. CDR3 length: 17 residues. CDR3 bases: TGTGCCAGCATATACTGCCAGGCCGCGATCATGAACACTGAAGCTTTCTTT. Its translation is CASIYCQAAIMNTEAFF.